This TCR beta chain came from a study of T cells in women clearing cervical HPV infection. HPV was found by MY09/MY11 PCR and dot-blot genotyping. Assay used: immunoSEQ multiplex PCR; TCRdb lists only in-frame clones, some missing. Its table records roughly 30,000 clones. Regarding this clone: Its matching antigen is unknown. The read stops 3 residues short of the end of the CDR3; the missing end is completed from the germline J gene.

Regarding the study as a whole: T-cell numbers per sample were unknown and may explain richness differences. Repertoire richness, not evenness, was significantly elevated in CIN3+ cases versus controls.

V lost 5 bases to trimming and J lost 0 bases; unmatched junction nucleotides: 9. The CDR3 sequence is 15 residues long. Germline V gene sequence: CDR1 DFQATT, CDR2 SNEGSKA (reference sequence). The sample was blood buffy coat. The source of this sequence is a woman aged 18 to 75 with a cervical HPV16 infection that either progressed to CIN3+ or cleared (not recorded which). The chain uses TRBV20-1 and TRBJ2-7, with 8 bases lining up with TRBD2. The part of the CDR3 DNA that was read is TGCAGTGCTCCTCACCTCCGGGGGGGCTCCTACGAG. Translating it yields CSAPHLRGGSYE. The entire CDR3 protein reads CSAPHLRGGSYEQYF.